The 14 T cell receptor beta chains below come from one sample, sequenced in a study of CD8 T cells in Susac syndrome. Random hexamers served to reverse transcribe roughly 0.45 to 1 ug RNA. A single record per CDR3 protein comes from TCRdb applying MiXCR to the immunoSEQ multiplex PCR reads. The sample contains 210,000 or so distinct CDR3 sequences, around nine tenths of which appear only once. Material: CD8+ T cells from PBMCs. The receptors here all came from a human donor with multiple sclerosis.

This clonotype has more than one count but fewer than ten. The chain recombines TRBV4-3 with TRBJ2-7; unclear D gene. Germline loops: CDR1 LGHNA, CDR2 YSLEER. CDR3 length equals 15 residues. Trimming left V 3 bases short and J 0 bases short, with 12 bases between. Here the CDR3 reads CASSQYTGSSYEQYF. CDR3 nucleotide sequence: TGCGCCAGCAGCCAGTACACCGGTAGCTCCTACGAGCAGTACTTC.

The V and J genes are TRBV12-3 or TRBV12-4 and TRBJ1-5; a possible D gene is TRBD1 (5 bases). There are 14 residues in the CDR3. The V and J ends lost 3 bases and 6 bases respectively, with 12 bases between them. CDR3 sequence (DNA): TGTGCCAGCAGTTTTGGCGGGGGATCTCAGCCCCAGCATTTT. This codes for CASSFGGGSQPQHF.

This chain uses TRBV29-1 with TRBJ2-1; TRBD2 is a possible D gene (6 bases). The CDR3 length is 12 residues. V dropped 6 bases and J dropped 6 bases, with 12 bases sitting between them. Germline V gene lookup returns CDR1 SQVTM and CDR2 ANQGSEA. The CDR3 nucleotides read TGCAGCGTGGGGACTGGGGGCAATGAGCAGTTCTTC. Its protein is CSVGTGGNEQFF.

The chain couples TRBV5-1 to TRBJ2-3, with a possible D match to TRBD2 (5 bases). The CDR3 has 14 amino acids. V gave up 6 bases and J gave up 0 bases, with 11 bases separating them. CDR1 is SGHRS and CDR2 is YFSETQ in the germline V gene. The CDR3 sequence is CASIKDLSTDTQYF. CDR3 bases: TGCGCCAGCATCAAGGACTTAAGCACAGATACGCAGTATTTT.

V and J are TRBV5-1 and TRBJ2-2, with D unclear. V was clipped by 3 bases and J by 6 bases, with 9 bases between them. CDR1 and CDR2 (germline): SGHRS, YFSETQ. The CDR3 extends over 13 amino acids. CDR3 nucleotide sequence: TGCGCCAGCAGCTCCCCGACCCCCGGGGAGCTGTTTTTT. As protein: CASSSPTPGELFF.

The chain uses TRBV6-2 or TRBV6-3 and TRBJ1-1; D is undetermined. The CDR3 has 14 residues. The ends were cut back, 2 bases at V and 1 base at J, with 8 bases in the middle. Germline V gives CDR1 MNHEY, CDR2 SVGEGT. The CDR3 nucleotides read TGTGCCAGCAGTTACGCGGCATGGAACACTGAAGCTTTCTTT. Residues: CASSYAAWNTEAFF.

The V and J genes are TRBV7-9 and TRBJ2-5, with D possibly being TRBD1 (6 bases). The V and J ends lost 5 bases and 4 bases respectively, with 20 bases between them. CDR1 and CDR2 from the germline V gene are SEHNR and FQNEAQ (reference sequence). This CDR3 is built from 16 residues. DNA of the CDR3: TGTGCCAGCAGCACGGACAGTTTCGGGAATGGAGAGACCCAGTACTTC. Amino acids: CASSTDSFGNGETQYF. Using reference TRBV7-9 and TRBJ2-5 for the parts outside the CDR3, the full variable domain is DTGVSQNPRHKITKRGQNVTFRCDPISEHNRLYWYRQTLGQGPEFLTYFQNEAQLEKSRLLSDRFSAERPKGSFSTLEIQRTEQGDSAMYLCASSTDSFGNGETQYFGPGTRLLVL.

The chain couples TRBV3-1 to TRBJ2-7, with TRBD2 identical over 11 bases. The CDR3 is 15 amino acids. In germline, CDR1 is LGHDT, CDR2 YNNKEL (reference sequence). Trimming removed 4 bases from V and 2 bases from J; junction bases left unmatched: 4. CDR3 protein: CASSPGLAATYEQYF. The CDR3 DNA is TGTGCCAGCAGCCCGGGACTAGCGGCCACCTACGAGCAGTACTTC.

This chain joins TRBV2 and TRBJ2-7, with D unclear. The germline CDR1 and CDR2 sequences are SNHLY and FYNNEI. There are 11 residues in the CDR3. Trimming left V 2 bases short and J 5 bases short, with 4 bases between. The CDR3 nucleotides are TGTGCCAGCAGTGAAACGGACGAGCAGTACTTC. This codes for CASSETDEQYF.

CDR3 coding DNA: TGTGCCAGCAGCCAAGATTTTCTGGCGGGAGGGAGGTACACCGGGGAGCTGTTTTTT. Protein: CASSQDFLAGGRYTGELFF. The rearrangement uses TRBV3-1 and TRBJ2-2, with TRBD2 matching over 9 bases. The CDR3 sequence is 19 residues long. The V gene's germline CDR1 is LGHDT and CDR2 YNNKEL (reference sequence). The J segment lost 3 bases and the V segment lost 0 bases, leaving 11 bases of the junction unmatched.

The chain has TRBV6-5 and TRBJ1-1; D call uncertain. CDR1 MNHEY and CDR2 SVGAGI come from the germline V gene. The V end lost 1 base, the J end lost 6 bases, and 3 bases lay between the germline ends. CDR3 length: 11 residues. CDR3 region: CASSYFPEAFF. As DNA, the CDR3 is TGTGCCAGCAGTTACTTCCCTGAAGCTTTCTTT.

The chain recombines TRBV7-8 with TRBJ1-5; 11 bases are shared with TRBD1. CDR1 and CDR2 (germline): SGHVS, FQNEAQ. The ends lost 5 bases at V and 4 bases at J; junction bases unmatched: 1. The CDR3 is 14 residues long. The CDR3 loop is CASSRDRGNQPQHF. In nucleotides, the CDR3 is TGTGCCAGCAGCAGGGACAGGGGGAATCAGCCCCAGCATTTT.

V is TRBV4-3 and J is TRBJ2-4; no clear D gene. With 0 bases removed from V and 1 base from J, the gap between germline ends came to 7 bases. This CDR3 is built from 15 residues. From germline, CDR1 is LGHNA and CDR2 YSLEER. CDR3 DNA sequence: TGCGCCAGCAGCCAAGATCACATCGCCAAAAACATTCAGTACTTC. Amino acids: CASSQDHIAKNIQYF.

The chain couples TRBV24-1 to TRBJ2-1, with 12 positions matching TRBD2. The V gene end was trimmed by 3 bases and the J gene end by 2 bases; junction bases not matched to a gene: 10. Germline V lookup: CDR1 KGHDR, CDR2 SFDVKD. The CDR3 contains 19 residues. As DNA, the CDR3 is TGTGCCACCAGTGATCCTAGCGGGGGGGCCAATGCCCCCTACAATGAGCAGTTCTTC. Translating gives CATSDPSGGANAPYNEQFF.